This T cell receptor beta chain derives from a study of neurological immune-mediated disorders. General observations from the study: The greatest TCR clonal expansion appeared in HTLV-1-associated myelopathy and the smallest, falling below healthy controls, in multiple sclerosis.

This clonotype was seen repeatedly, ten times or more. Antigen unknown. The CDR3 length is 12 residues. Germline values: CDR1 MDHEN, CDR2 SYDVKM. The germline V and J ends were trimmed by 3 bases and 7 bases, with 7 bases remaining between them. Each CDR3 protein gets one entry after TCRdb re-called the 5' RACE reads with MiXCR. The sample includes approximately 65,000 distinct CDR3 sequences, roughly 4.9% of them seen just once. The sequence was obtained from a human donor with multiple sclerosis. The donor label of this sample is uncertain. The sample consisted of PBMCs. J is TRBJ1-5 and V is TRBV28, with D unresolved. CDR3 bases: TGTGCCAGCAGTTTGTTAGGCCAGCCCCAGCATTTT. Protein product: CASSLLGQPQHF.